This TCR beta chain was observed in a study of control samples from healthy donors and cancer patients. V gave up 7 bases and J gave up 5 bases, with 20 bases separating them. CDR3 length equals 14 residues. The germline CDR1 and CDR2 sequences are SQVTM and ANQGSEA. Profiled with immunoSEQ multiplex PCR; TCRdb holds only in-frame clones, not every one. Altogether around 140,000 clones are present, around 93% being singletons, with the ten largest covering around 2.1%. Sequencing used blood. The TCR originated in a woman aged 45-60 years in good health. This rearrangement joins TRBV29-1 to TRBJ1-1; D is perhaps TRBD1 (6 bases). In DNA, the CDR3 is TGCAGCGCCCTCGAGGGAGGGGGGCGGACTGAAGCTTTCTTT. Its protein is CSALEGGGRTEAFF.